Sequencing of this T cell receptor (beta chain) was carried out in a study of blood T cell repertoires in COVID-19. Study overall: Samples came from the United States, Italy and Spain, spanning acute and convalescent COVID-19. In each case, the material was cDNA or gDNA derived from T cells, B-cell-depleted T cells, or PBMCs.

Seattle patients were enrolled while actively infected and followed longitudinally. Between the trimmed V and J ends, which lost 1 base and 4 bases, there was a span of 11 bases. Germline V gene data show CDR1 as SGHTA and CDR2 as FQGNSA. The CDR3 loop spans 15 amino acids. Original processing notes: Cell counts per sample came from amplifying reference gene primers. Data came from immunoSEQ multiplex PCR; TCRdb stores just in-frame clones and leaves some out. V, J and clone size are those of that table, while D and trimming were read from the DNA. The profile shows about 370,000 clones, around 89% of them singletons.

The source material was peripheral blood. The chain carries TRBV7-2 and TRBJ1-5; TRBD1 might be the D (5 bases). This TCR was recovered from a woman aged 25 to 45 with COVID-19, enrolled during active disease. The CDR3 region is CASSLVFQGNQPQHF. In nucleotides, the CDR3 is TGTGCCAGCAGCTTAGTGTTTCAGGGTAATCAGCCCCAGCATTTT.